This T cell receptor (beta chain) stems from a study of T cell responses to AZD1222 COVID-19 vaccine. CDR3 length: 11 residues. CDR1 is MNHEY, CDR2 SMNVEV, per germline (reference sequence). V gave up 10 bases and J gave up 4 bases, with 8 bases separating them. Repertoires were generated with immunoSEQ multiplex PCR, while TCRdb's copy carries only in-frame clones and drops some. Among under 150,000 clones, 70% to 90% were seen once, and the ten largest hold 25% to 30%. Sequences were derived from peripheral blood, sampled on day 0 of AZD1222 vaccination. This receptor was obtained from an adult in good health. The chain uses TRBV27 and TRBJ2-1; D may be TRBD1 (5 bases). The CDR3 protein is CATAGYNEQFF. The CDR3 region has the DNA TGTGCCACGGCAGGGTACAATGAGCAGTTCTTC.